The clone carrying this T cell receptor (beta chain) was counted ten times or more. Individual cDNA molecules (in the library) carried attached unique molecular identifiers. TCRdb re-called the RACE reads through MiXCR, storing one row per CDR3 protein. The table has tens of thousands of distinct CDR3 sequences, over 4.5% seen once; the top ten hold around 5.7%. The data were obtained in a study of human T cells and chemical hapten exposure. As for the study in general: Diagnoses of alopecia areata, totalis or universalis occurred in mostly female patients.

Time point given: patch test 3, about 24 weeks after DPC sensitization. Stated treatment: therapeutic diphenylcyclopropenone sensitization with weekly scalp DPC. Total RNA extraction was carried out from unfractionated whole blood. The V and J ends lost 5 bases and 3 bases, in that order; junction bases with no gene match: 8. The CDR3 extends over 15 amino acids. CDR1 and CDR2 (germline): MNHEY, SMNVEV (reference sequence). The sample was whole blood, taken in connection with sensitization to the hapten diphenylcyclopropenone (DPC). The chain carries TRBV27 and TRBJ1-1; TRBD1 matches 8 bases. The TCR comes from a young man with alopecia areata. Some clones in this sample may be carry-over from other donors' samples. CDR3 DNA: TGTGCCAGCAGTGCGGGGGCAGGGGGCTACACTGAAGCTTTCTTT. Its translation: CASSAGAGGYTEAFF.